The source of this T cell receptor (beta chain) is a study of CD4 T cells in relation to SARS-CoV-2 and coronaviruses. Across the study: Patient ages ranged from 21 to 72, median 38. The HLA restriction of the shared crossreactive spike epitopes was mapped. Whole-study findings and limits: Monoreactive clones expanded significantly more to SARS-CoV-2 than crossreactive clones did. Culture-expanded clones reflect memory recall rather than primary priming during culture.

Libraries were prepared by immunoSEQ multiplex PCR; TCRdb keeps only in-frame clonotypes and omits some of them. This sample has about 56,000 clones, with about 91% found just once. A word on this clone: The target antigen is unknown.

CDR3 length equals 16 residues. Germline V gives CDR1 SEHNR, CDR2 FQNEAQ (reference sequence). Trimming pared 4 bases from V and 2 bases from J, leaving 15 bases between. This TCR was recovered from an adult with COVID-19. The genes are TRBV7-9 and TRBJ2-1, with D perhaps given as TRBD1 or TRBD2 (5 bases each). Sequencing was carried out using naive CD4+ T cells from PBMCs. Described subset: naive CD4+ T cells isolated by negative enrichment. CDR3: CASSSPGTQTYNEQFF. Here the CDR3 DNA reads TGTGCCAGCAGCTCTCCCGGGACGCAGACCTACAATGAGCAGTTCTTC.